This section outlines one TCR beta chain sequence together with its context. With 5 bases removed from V and 4 bases from J, the gap between germline ends came to 6 bases. The CDR3 length is 11 residues. In germline, CDR1 is MDHEN, CDR2 SYDVKM. Recovered status applied to Cohort 3 donors who had two consecutive negative PCRs. It also applied to those with clearance or with symptom resolution. This record comes from a study of blood T cell repertoires in COVID-19. Using immunoSEQ multiplex PCR, the repertoire was profiled, and TCRdb retains in-frame clones only, with some absent. The profile shows 350,000 to 550,000 clones, 85% to 90% of them singletons.

The receptor comes from a man aged 25-40 years who had recovered from COVID-19. The source material was PBMCs or T cells enriched from blood (not recorded which). The rearrangement uses TRBV28 and TRBJ2-7; weak D call: TRBD1 (5 bases). The CDR3 loop is CASSRQYEQYF. The CDR3 DNA sequence: TGTGCCAGCAGTCGACAGTACGAGCAGTACTTC.